Listed here are 18 T cell receptor beta chains from one sample, sequenced in a study of shared clonotypes between healthy human individuals. Produced via immunoSEQ multiplex PCR; TCRdb's table is partial and in-frame only. The sample has some 2.3 million clones; 85% to 95% are singletons. Source material: naive CD4+ T cells from PBMCs. Subset defined: CD45RA+ positively selected. The source is a man aged 18 to 29 in good health. Some clones in this sample may be carry-over from other donors' samples.

This clone was seen more than once but under ten times. The chain uses TRBV2 and TRBJ1-1; D gene unclear. CDR1 is SNHLY, CDR2 FYNNEI, per germline. V gave up 7 bases and J gave up 7 bases, with 13 bases separating them. This CDR3 spans 12 amino acids. DNA for the CDR3: TGTGCCAGCATTTATTATCAGTATGAAGCTTTCTTT. This gives the protein CASIYYQYEAFF.

To note about this clone: This same CDR3 is encoded by further DNA sequences in the sample. The gene calls are TRBV15 and TRBJ2-2, with D perhaps assigned TRBD1 or TRBD2 (6 bases each). With 1 base removed from V and 6 bases from J, the gap between germline ends came to 9 bases. Per the germline V gene, CDR1 is LNHNV and CDR2 is YYDKDF (reference sequence). The length of the CDR3 is 14 residues. CDR3 nucleotides: TGTGCCACCAGCAGAGGTGGGGGGCCCGGGGAGCTGTTTTTT. This translates into CATSRGGGPGELFF.

The chain's CDR3 is CASSPTDRVRNTIYF. CDR3 coding DNA: TGCGCCAGCAGCCCTACAGACAGGGTCAGAAACACCATATATTTT. J is TRBJ1-3 and V is TRBV5-1, with 7 positions matching TRBD1. This CDR3 has 15 residues. V lost 4 bases to trimming and J lost 5 bases; unmatched junction nucleotides: 9. Per germline, CDR1 SGHRS and CDR2 YFSETQ. Full variable domain (rest looked up from reference TRBV5-1 and TRBJ1-3): KAGVTQTPRYLIKTRGQQVTLSCSPISGHRSVSWYQQTPGQGLQFLFEYFSETQRNKGNFPGRFSGRQFSNSRSEMNVSTLELGDSALYLCASSPTDRVRNTIYFGEGSWLTVV.

This sequence joins TRBV11-3 and TRBJ2-2; D may match TRBD1 or TRBD2 (5 bases each). CDR3 length: 16 amino acids. CDR1 is SGHNT, CDR2 YENEEA, per germline. V was shortened by 1 base and J by 6 bases, with 15 bases between the two germline ends. CDR3 bases: TGTGCCAGCAGCTTAGCGGGCGCAGGGCGGGCCGGGGAGCTGTTTTTT. Translation: CASSLAGAGRAGELFF.

This clone was observed a few times. Other nucleotide sequences in the sample specify the same CDR3. The chain uses TRBV28 and TRBJ1-1; a possible D gene is TRBD1 (6 bases). This CDR3 has 14 residues. V was pared by 3 bases and J by 0 bases, with 8 bases between. CDR1 is MDHEN and CDR2 is SYDVKM in the germline V gene. CDR3 amino acids: CASSFQGLNTEAFF. CDR3 nucleotides: TGTGCCAGCAGTTTCCAGGGGTTGAACACTGAAGCTTTCTTT.

V usage is TRBV5-1 and J usage is TRBJ2-7; D is undetermined. The germline V gene has CDR1 SGHRS and CDR2 YFSETQ. V gave up 5 bases and J gave up 0 bases, with 12 bases separating them. The CDR3 length is 14 residues. DNA of the CDR3: TGCGCCAGCAGGGGCAGGCTCACCTCCTACGAGCAGTACTTC. Amino acid sequence: CASRGRLTSYEQYF.

The V call is TRBV5-1, the J call TRBJ2-2, with TRBD2 matching 10 bases. The CDR3 totals 16 residues. Germline V gene data show CDR1 as SGHRS and CDR2 as YFSETQ. V was pared by 6 bases and J by 7 bases, with 12 bases of the junction left unmatched. In DNA, the CDR3 is TGCGCCAGCACCCCTTTAGCGGGAGGAGGTAGCGGGGAGCTGTTTTTT. This codes for CASTPLAGGGSGELFF.

This sequence joins TRBV5-1 and TRBJ2-5; D is ambiguous. The CDR3 has 14 residues. Trimming removed 0 bases from V and 4 bases from J, with 10 bases in between. Per the germline V gene, CDR1 is SGHRS and CDR2 is YFSETQ. Here the CDR3 DNA reads TGCGCCAGCAGCTTGGTGGCCAGCATAGAGACCCAGTACTTC. Protein product: CASSLVASIETQYF.

The chain joins TRBV15 to TRBJ1-4; weak D call: TRBD1 (5 bases). CDR1 is LNHNV and CDR2 is YYDKDF in the germline V gene (reference sequence). There are 13 residues in the CDR3. V lost 4 bases, J lost 8 bases, and 11 bases lay in between. This CDR3 reads CATSKGRVEKLFF. CDR3 nucleotide sequence: TGTGCCACCAGCAAGGGCAGGGTGGAAAAACTGTTTTTT. Filled out from reference TRBV15 and TRBJ1-4, the complete variable domain reads DAMVIQNPRYQVTQFGKPVTLSCSQTLNHNVMYWYQQKSSQAPKLLFHYYDKDFNNEADTPDNFQSRRPNTSFCFLDIRSPGLGDTAMYLCATSKGRVEKLFFGSGTQLSVL.

This chain joins TRBV28 and TRBJ1-6; D may be TRBD1 (5 bases). This CDR3 spans 15 amino acids. Germline values: CDR1 MDHEN, CDR2 SYDVKM. The V gene lost 1 base and the J gene lost 8 bases, with 12 bases spanning the gap. This CDR3 reads CASSLLAGDDSPLHF. CDR3 nucleotides: TGTGCCAGCAGTTTATTAGCGGGGGACGATTCACCCCTCCACTTT.

Remarks on this clone: This specimen includes other DNA sequences encoding the same CDR3. This chain joins TRBV5-1 and TRBJ1-2; 7 nucleotides match TRBD1. The V and J ends lost 3 bases and 4 bases, in that order; junction bases with no gene match: 6. The CDR3 totals 14 residues. Germline CDR1 and CDR2: SGHRS and YFSETQ. The CDR3 protein is CASSSLQGSYGYTF. CDR3 sequence (DNA): TGCGCCAGCAGCTCGCTACAGGGGTCCTATGGCTACACCTTC.

Note on this clone: Other nucleotide sequences from this sample produce the same CDR3. CDR3 protein: CASSLTGFTEAFF. In nucleotides, the CDR3 is TGTGCCAGCAGCTTGACAGGGTTCACTGAAGCTTTCTTT. The J gene is TRBJ1-1, the V gene TRBV7-3; 7 bases are shared with TRBD1. Losses at the gene ends were 3 bases for V and 4 bases for J; bases not matched to a gene: 2. Per germline, CDR1 SGHTA and CDR2 FQGTGA. The CDR3 contains 13 residues.

The V gene is TRBV7-9, the J gene TRBJ1-2; no firm D call. Germline V lookup: CDR1 SEHNR, CDR2 FQNEAQ (reference sequence). CDR3 length: 10 amino acids. V lost 10 bases and J lost 8, with 11 bases in between. This CDR3 reads CATAGRGYTF. CDR3 DNA sequence: TGTGCCACAGCGGGGAGAGGCTACACCTTC. Full variable domain (outside the CDR3, taken from reference TRBV7-9 and TRBJ1-2): DTGVSQNPRHKITKRGQNVTFRCDPISEHNRLYWYRQTLGQGPEFLTYFQNEAQLEKSRLLSDRFSAERPKGSFSTLEIQRTEQGDSAMYLCATAGRGYTFGSGTRLTVV.

V gene TRBV6-5 combines with J gene TRBJ1-3; tentative D call: TRBD1 (6 bases). CDR1 is MNHEY and CDR2 is SVGAGI in the germline V gene. CDR3 length equals 14 residues. V shed 6 bases and J shed 4 bases, with 13 bases lying between them. The CDR3 region has the DNA TGTGCCAGCAGGATTTCCGGGACAGGAAACACCATATATTTT. Translation gives CASRISGTGNTIYF.

The table lists this clone with a count of one. This rearrangement joins TRBV5-1 to TRBJ2-3; tentatively, D is TRBD2 (5 bases). Germline CDR1 is SGHRS and CDR2 is YFSETQ. The CDR3 consists of 13 residues. Deletions cut 1 base from V and 8 bases from J, with 11 bases between. This chain's CDR3 is CASSLNFGSTQYF. CDR3 in DNA: TGCGCCAGCAGCTTGAATTTTGGGAGTACGCAGTATTTT.

V gene TRBV10-3 combines with J gene TRBJ2-1; D unclear. V was cut by 4 bases and J by 5 bases, with 12 bases left in between. The CDR3 has 14 amino acids. CDR1 is ENHRY, CDR2 SYGVKD, per germline. The CDR3 DNA sequence: TGTGCCATCAGTGTTGCGGATCTAGACAATGAGCAGTTCTTC. Amino acid sequence: CAISVADLDNEQFF.

The rearrangement joins TRBV29-1 to TRBJ2-5; TRBD2 is a possible D gene (5 bases). The CDR3 is made up of 13 amino acids. Between the trimmed V and J ends, which lost 6 bases and 1 base, there was a span of 12 bases. CDR1 is SQVTM and CDR2 is ANQGSEA in the germline V gene. CDR3 DNA: TGCAGCGTACTTGGCGGACTCCAAGAGACCCAGTACTTC. It codes for CSVLGGLQETQYF.

The gene calls are TRBV5-8 and TRBJ2-1, with no clear D. This CDR3 is 14 amino acids long. V dropped 3 bases and J dropped 3 bases, with 10 bases sitting between them. The germline gives CDR1 SGHTS, CDR2 YDEGEE. This chain's CDR3 is CASSSTSFYNEQFF. The CDR3 DNA reads as TGTGCCAGCAGCTCGACCAGCTTCTACAATGAGCAGTTCTTC.